This record covers a single T cell receptor beta chain. Its antigen is still unknown. These data belong to a study of T cell repertoires in aging, cancer and after chemotherapy. Overall study: Donors were grouped into six age bands spanning 30 or younger through 70 or older.

Multiplex touch-down PCR with TRB-A/B primers amplified rearranged V-D-J TRB sequences. From the multiplex PCR reads, TCRdb called clonotypes with MiXCR, one entry per CDR3 protein. The sample lists roughly 8,300 distinct CDR3 sequences, roughly a third seen once, with 3.5% in the top ten. The template was genomic DNA from peripheral blood, not RNA. The germline V gene has CDR1 SGHVS and CDR2 FNYEAQ. The CDR3 sequence is 15 residues long. The V gene end was trimmed by 5 bases and the J gene end by 5 bases; junction bases not matched to a gene: 8. Study-wide findings and caveats: No conclusions about immunological memory after chemotherapy can be drawn from the repertoire data.

The chain links TRBV7-6 to TRBJ1-4; the match to TRBD1 covers 7 bases. The sequenced sample was blood. The source is a human donor in good health. In nucleotides, the CDR3 is TGTGCCAGCAGCCAAGCCGACAGGGCAAATGAAAAACTGTTTTTT. Its protein is CASSQADRANEKLFF.